These 2 T cell receptor beta chains came from one sample sequenced in a study of blood T cell repertoires in COVID-19. Generated by immunoSEQ multiplex PCR, the TCRdb table keeps only in-frame clones and is missing some. Here the sample spans 250,000 to 400,000 clones, under 90% being singletons. The specimen was peripheral blood. These receptors were taken from a woman aged 30 to 39 with COVID-19, enrolled during active disease.

This clone was observed a single time. The chain has TRBV9 and TRBJ1-1; 7 nucleotides match TRBD1. In germline, CDR1 is SGDLS, CDR2 YYNGEE. Losses at the gene ends were 4 bases for V and 4 bases for J; bases not matched to a gene: 10. The CDR3 sequence is 15 residues long. The CDR3 spells CASSPRQGDGTEAFF. The CDR3, as DNA: TGTGCCAGCAGCCCCCGGCAGGGGGATGGCACTGAAGCTTTCTTT.

This chain links TRBV4-2 with TRBJ1-5, with D hard to call. The germline V and J ends were trimmed by 4 bases and 0 bases, with 7 bases remaining between them. In germline, CDR1 is LGHNA, CDR2 YNFKEQ. The CDR3 loop spans 14 amino acids. DNA of the CDR3: TGTGCCAGCAGCCGAGACTATAGCAATCAGCCCCAGCATTTT. Protein: CASSRDYSNQPQHF.